The clone carrying this TCR beta chain was observed a few times. Its specificity is not known. This same CDR3 is encoded by further DNA sequences in the sample. This CDR3 contains 14 residues. Germline V gene lookup returns CDR1 SGHDT and CDR2 YYEEEE. V was pared by 2 bases and J by 8 bases, with 6 bases of the junction left unmatched. This sample was taken from a study of STAT5B mutations in CD4+ large granular lymphocyte leukemia. Across the study: Healthy donors showed HLA-associated enrichment of the CDR3 'QG' motif.

Notes on the study in general: Main leukemic clonotypes were patient-specific, but roughly 26% appeared at low frequency elsewhere. Patient CD4-sorted repertoires stayed more clonal than healthy ones after leukemic-clone removal.

Controls came from buffy coats of healthy blood donors. Assay: immunoSEQ multiplex PCR; the TCRdb copy retains only in-frame clones and omits some. The table records tens of thousands of clones, roughly four fifths of them present only once. This TCR was recovered from a human donor in good health. The rearrangement links TRBV5-6 to TRBJ1-4; TRBD1 matches at 7 bases. Sequenced: CD4+ T cells from blood buffy coats. The CDR3 protein is CASSFGHRGEKLFF. As DNA, the CDR3 is TGTGCCAGCAGCTTTGGACACAGGGGCGAAAAACTGTTTTTT.